Listed here is a single T cell receptor (beta chain). Its antigen is undetermined. It was with a sample-barcoded 5' primer and a J-beta primer mix that a second PCR of about 6 to 12 cycles was run. From the 5' RACE reads, TCRdb called clonotypes with MiXCR, one entry per CDR3 protein. The table has around 990,000 distinct CDR3 sequences, 35% to 40% seen once. The donors, aged roughly 6 to 100, were healthy Caucasians from Russia. The sample is drawn from a study of blood T cells in healthy people across ages. Study-wide results and limits: The authors considered diversity estimates from one million T cells to be underestimates.

The sample comprised blood. This receptor was taken from a man younger than 35 in good health.

This chain's CDR3 is CASFEGQNTGELFF. DNA for the CDR3: TGTGCTAGCTTTGAGGGACAGAACACCGGGGAGCTGTTTTTT. The chain uses TRBV28 and TRBJ2-2, with D possibly TRBD1 on 6 matching bases. Germline assignment: CDR1 MDHEN and CDR2 SYDVKM. The CDR3 is made up of 14 amino acids.